This is a list of T cell receptor beta chains from one sample in a study of graft-versus-host responses after intestinal transplantation. What these receptors recognize is not known. Sequencing used immunoSEQ multiplex PCR; TCRdb keeps in-frame clones, though not all of them. The sample has about 120,000 clones; approximately 95% are singletons. Sequencing was performed on unstimulated CD8+ T cells sorted from spleen or lymph node cells, taken before intestinal transplant. These receptors were obtained from a human donor who received an intestinal transplant. Each CDR3 is given with its conserved first and last residue. A row's size may be missing; if present it is once, few, many or a size class.

size | V | length | CDR3
NA | TRBV9 | 15 | CASSGGTGRNEKLFF
NA | TRBV7-2 | 16 | CASSLYQAGPQETQYF
NA | TRBV30 | 12 | CASGTGDEKLFF
NA | TRBV4-2 | 14 | CASSQGVNSYEQYF
NA | TRBV14 | 15 | CASRPSESAYNEQFF
NA | TRBV9 | 14 | CASSATSANTEAFF
NA | TRBV6-4 | 14 | CASSDSSVGTEAFF
once | TRBV15 | 16 | CATSRDTRNYYNEQFF
NA | TRBV6-1 | 13 | CASSEVEGTEAFF
NA | TRBV27 | 17 | CASSSTPKGQGNYGYTF
NA | TRBV7-8 | 13 | CASSLGSRSEAFF
once | TRBV6-1 | 13 | CASSDWFNQPQHF
NA | TRBV7-2 | 17 | CASSEWGETSYGYEQYF
NA | TRBV19 | 14 | CASSIRGSNSPLHF
NA | TRBV6-5 | 14 | CASGIAGDYNEQFF
NA | TRBV30 | 16 | CAWSVVWGPGTDTQYF
NA | TRBV6-1 | 14 | CASSGTDRTYGYTF
NA | TRBV11-1 | 12 | CASSLQGGEAFF
NA | TRBV29-1 | 13 | CSVRGVGQYEQYF
NA | TRBV4-1 | 15 | CASSQGQGTNSPLHF
NA | TRBV14 | 18 | CASSQVRLSSGRSHEQYF
NA | TRBV27 | 15 | CASSPLGGRNQPQHF
NA | TRBV27 | 17 | CASSLIPILGQGDGAFF
once | TRBV28 | 14 | CASSLEANNSPLHF
NA | TRBV19 | 14 | CASSIRWRDTEAFF
NA | TRBV7-2 | 14 | CASSLAGTTMTQFF
NA | TRBV27 | 12 | CASYTSQYEQYF